The following is a TCR beta chain sequence with its context. Its antigen remains undetermined. The junction and the germline gene differ at one end; a read error may be behind it. TRIzol reagent was used to extract blood RNA from unsorted whole blood, while the DNeasy Blood & Tissue kit provided the germline DNA. Patients had chronic HBV infection and were treatment-naive at sampling. Approximately 3.8 milliliters of peripheral blood were collected into K2EDTA tubes before surgery. Starting from around 500 ng total RNA, TCRbeta-specific cDNA was produced by reverse transcription with a constant-region primer and ProtoScript II reverse transcriptase. The TCRbeta libraries were prepared through three rounds of nested multiplex PCR following a slightly modified ARM-PCR procedure. Each of the first two PCR rounds ran for around 11 cycles and used multiplex TRBV1-TRBV30 forward primers together with a Cbeta reverse primer. A final 25-cycle PCR with Deep VentR polymerase added sample barcodes and Illumina adapters. Amplicons of 200-500 bp were gel-purified with a QIAquick gel extraction kit before sequencing. The TCRbeta amplicons were sequenced with 250-bp paired-end reads on an Illumina HiSeq 2500. Regarding the original processing steps: To recover full CDR3 sequences, reads were quality-trimmed using Trimmomatic v0.33 and paired reads were then merged using FLASH v1.2.11. V, D and J germline segments were assigned to the rearranged TCRbeta sequences using MiGEC v1.2.1b. Clonotype statistics and Shannon-Wiener diversity indices were calculated with VDJtools v1.0.0. To reduce sampling bias, subsequent analyses other than the diversity analysis used only the 250 most abundant clonotypes in each sample. TCRdb reran the public reads through fastp at Q25 and MiXCR, keeping productive beta chains. Each entry is one CDR3 protein sequence, shown with its most common DNA and genes. These V and J calls derive from TCRdb rather than the authors' analysis. The sample data list hundreds of thousands of distinct CDR3 sequences, and roughly 60% of these were observed just once. The top ten clonotypes cover around 15% of the sample.

From the germline V gene (reference sequence), CDR1 is SEHNR and CDR2 is FQNEAQ. CDR3 length: 14 amino acids, cysteine to phenylalanine. The CDR3 DNA has 42 bases and is translated from base 1. This entry belongs to a study of tumor-infiltrating lymphocytes in primary liver carcinoma (dated 2017 in TCRdb). Looking at the study overall: Between late 2015 and 2016, five patients in China with histopathologically diagnosed primary liver carcinoma had surgical resection. Each sample produced about 3.5 to 8 million productive TCRbeta reads, and read depth showed no significant difference between tissue types. A total of roughly 35 specimens from 5 patients underwent TCRbeta repertoire sequencing, comprising about 25 tumor regions, 5 adjacent noncancerous liver tissues and 5 peripheral blood samples. TCRbeta repertoire sequencing, expression microarrays and whole-exome sequencing were combined in the study across five regions of each liver tumor, with adjacent normal tissue and blood also included. The five patients had tumors staged T1-T3 N0M0, with maximum diameters ranging from roughly 4.2 to 11 cm. Of the five patients (three men and two women, aged 30 to 69 years), four had hepatocellular carcinoma and one had combined HCC and intrahepatic cholangiocarcinoma. High reproducibility was observed for the technical replicate repertoires, with mean shared-clone rates roughly 0.92 and correlation coefficients above 0.95. The investigation overall reported the following: Repertoire overlap was found to be higher between tumor regions (mean approximately 35%) than between tumor-adjacent (approximately 17%) or tumor-blood (14%) pairs, consistent with antigen-driven expansion. Bulk unsorted samples precluded comparing CD4+ and CD8+ T cell repertoires. Because only the TCR beta chain was sequenced and unpaired alpha chains were not captured, true repertoire diversity is likely underestimated. Only five patients were included in the study, and the authors note that the findings should be validated in a larger study. The top 250 clones made up a significantly larger repertoire fraction in tumors than in blood (p = 0.039).

This TCR was sampled from a woman in her 30s with primary liver carcinoma and hepatitis B virus infection. What was sequenced was peripheral blood. The sequence is built from TRBV7-9 and TRBJ2-2; 8 of the junction bases match TRBD1. The CDR3 amino acid sequence is: CVSTRTGMTGELFF. The DNA sequence is as follows: TGTGTCAGCACCCGGACAGGGATGACCGGGGAGCTGTTTTTT. The CDR3 plus the reference TRBV7-9 and TRBJ2-2 genes for the other parts give the full variable domain: DTGVSQNPRHKITKRGQNVTFRCDPISEHNRLYWYRQTLGQGPEFLTYFQNEAQLEKSRLLSDRFSAERPKGSFSTLEIQRTEQGDSAMYLCVSTRTGMTGELFFGEGSRLTVL.